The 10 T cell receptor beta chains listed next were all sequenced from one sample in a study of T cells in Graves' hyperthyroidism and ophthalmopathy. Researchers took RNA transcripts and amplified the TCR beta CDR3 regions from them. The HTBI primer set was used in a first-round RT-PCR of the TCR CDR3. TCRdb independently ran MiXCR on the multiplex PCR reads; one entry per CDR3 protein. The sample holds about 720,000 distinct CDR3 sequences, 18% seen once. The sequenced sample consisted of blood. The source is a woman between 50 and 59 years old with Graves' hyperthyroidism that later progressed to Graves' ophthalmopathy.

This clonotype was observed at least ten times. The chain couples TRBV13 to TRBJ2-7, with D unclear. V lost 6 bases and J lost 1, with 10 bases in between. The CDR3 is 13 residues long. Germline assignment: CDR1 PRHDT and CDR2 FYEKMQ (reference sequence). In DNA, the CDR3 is TGTGCCAGCAGTACTACACTATCCTACGAGCAGTACTTC. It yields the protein CASSTTLSYEQYF. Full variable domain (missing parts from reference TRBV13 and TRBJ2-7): AAGVIQSPRHLIKEKRETATLKCYPIPRHDTVYWYQQGPGQDPQFLISFYEKMQSDKGSIPDRFSAQQFSDYHSELNMSSLELGDSALYFCASSTTLSYEQYFGPGTRLTVT.

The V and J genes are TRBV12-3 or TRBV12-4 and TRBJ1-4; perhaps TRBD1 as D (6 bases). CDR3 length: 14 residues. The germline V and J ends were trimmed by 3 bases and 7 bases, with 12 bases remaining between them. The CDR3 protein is CASSLAGAFEKLFF. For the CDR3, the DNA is TGTGCCAGCAGTTTGGCAGGGGCGTTTGAAAAACTGTTTTTT.

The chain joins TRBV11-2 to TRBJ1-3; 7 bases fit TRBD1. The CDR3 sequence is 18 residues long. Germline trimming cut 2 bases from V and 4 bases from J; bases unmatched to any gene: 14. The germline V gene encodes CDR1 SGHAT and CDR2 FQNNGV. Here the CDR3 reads CASSLKSDRASGGNTIYF. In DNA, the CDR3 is TGTGCCAGCAGCTTAAAGTCAGACAGGGCTTCGGGCGGAAACACCATATATTTT.

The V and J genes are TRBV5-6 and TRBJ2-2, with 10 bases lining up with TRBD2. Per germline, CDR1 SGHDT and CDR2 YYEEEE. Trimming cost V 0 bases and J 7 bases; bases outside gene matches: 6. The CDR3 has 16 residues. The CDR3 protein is CASSLVLAGAFGELFF. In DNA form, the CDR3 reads TGTGCCAGCAGCTTGGTCCTAGCGGGGGCTTTCGGGGAGCTGTTTTTT. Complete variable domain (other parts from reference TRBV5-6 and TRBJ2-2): DAGVTQSPTHLIKTRGQQVTLRCSPKSGHDTVSWYQQALGQGPQFIFQYYEEEERQRGNFPDRFSGHQFPNYSSELNVNALLLGDSALYLCASSLVLAGAFGELFFGEGSRLTVL.

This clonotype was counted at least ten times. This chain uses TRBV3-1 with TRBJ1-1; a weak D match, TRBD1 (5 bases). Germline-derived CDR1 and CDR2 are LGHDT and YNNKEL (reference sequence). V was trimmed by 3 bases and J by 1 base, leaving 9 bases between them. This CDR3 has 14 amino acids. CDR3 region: CASSQRGPNTEAFF. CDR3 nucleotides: TGTGCCAGCAGCCAGAGGGGACCGAACACTGAAGCTTTCTTT. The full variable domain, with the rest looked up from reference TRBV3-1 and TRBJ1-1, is DTAVSQTPKYLVTQMGNDKSIKCEQNLGHDTMYWYKQDSKKFLKIMFSYNNKELIINETVPNRFSPKSPDKAHLNLHINSLELGDSAVYFCASSQRGPNTEAFFGQGTRLTVV.

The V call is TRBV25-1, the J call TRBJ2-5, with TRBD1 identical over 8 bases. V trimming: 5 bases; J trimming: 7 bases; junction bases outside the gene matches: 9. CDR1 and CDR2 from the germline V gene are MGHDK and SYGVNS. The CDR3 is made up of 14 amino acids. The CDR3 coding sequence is TGTGCCAGCAGTCCCTATGGACAGGGTTGGACCCAGTACTTC. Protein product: CASSPYGQGWTQYF.

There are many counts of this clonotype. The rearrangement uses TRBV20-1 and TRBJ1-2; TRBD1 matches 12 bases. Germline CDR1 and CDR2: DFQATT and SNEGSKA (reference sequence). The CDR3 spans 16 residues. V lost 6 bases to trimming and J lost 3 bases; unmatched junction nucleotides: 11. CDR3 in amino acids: CSAEGQGAPSHYGYTF. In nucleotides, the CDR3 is TGCAGTGCGGAGGGACAGGGGGCGCCTTCCCACTATGGCTACACCTTC.

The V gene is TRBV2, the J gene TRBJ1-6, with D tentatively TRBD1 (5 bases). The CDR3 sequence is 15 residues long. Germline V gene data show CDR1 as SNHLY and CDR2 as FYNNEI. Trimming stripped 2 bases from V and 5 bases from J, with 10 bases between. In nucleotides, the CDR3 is TGTGCCAGCAGTGAACGCGGGGCAAATAATTCACCCCTCCACTTT. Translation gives CASSERGANNSPLHF.

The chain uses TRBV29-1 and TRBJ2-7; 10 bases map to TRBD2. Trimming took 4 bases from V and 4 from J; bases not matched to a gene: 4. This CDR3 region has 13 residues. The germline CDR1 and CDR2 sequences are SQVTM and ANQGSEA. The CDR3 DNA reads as TGCAGCGTTGGGATGGGACTAGCGTACGAGCAGTACTTC. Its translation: CSVGMGLAYEQYF.

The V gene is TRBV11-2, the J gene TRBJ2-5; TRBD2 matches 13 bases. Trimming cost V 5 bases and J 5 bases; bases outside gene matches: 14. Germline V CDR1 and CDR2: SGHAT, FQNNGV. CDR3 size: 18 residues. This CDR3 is CASSQDPGLAGIQETQYF. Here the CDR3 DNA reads TGTGCCAGCAGCCAAGACCCGGGACTAGCGGGAATTCAGGAGACCCAGTACTTC.